Shown below are 24 T cell receptor beta chains from a single sample sequenced in a study of identifying expanded T cells in peripheral blood (dated by TCRdb to between 2018 and 2021). Library preparation employed the immunoSEQ multiplex PCR assay. TCRdb stores this immuneACCESS table with in-frame sequences only. Part of the clones is absent; in the studies checked, under half of the shortfall reflects unresolved V genes, and no reason is known for the rest. The sample profile shows about 110,000 clones; around 88% of them were found once. The ten largest make up around 15% of the sample. Specimen: blood. The receptor source for this set is a person aged 18 to 75 in good health.

This clone was recorded only once. The chain links TRBV7-2 to TRBJ2-7, with D possibly being TRBD2 (6 bases). The CDR3 length is 14 residues. With 4 bases removed from V and 6 bases from J, the gap between germline ends came to 16 bases. Germline V gene sequence: CDR1 SGHTA, CDR2 FQGNSA. CDR3 DNA sequence: TGTGCCAGCAGCTACTTAACGGGGGTGGTCGAGCAGTACTTC. As protein: CASSYLTGVVEQYF.

The V gene is TRBV7-9, the J gene TRBJ1-2; D not resolved. This CDR3 has 15 amino acids. Germline CDR1 reads SEHNR; CDR2 reads FQNEAQ (reference sequence). V lost 4 bases, J lost 6 bases, and 18 bases lay in between. The CDR3, as DNA: TGTGCCAGCAGCTCCGGCGGGGAGCTCTTGGATGGCTACACCTTC. It is translated as CASSSGGELLDGYTF.

The chain has TRBV7-9 and TRBJ1-1; D unresolved. The germline V gene has CDR1 SEHNR and CDR2 FQNEAQ (reference sequence). This CDR3 is built from 16 residues. V shed 5 bases and J shed 4 bases, with 20 bases lying between them. CDR3 residues: CASSPVYGVFGTEAFF. The CDR3 region has the DNA TGTGCCAGCAGCCCCGTGTACGGGGTCTTTGGCACTGAAGCTTTCTTT.

J is TRBJ2-7 and V is TRBV7-7; tentatively, D is TRBD1 (5 bases). Germline CDR1 reads SSHAT; CDR2 reads FNYEAQ (reference sequence). V was cut by 1 base and J by 3 bases, with 13 bases left in between. The CDR3 is 15 residues long. Written as DNA, the CDR3 is TGTGCCAGCAGCTTAGGCAGTGACAGACACTACGAGCAGTACTTC. It is translated as CASSLGSDRHYEQYF.

This sequence joins TRBV10-2 and TRBJ2-7; a possible D gene is TRBD2 (6 bases). CDR1 is WSHSY, CDR2 SAAADI, per germline. The CDR3 loop spans 15 amino acids. V gave up 9 bases and J gave up 0 bases, with 18 bases separating them. The CDR3 loop reads CASTSGLAASYEQYF. Here the CDR3 DNA reads TGCGCCAGTACAAGCGGGCTTGCGGCCTCCTACGAGCAGTACTTC.

This chain joins TRBV11-2 and TRBJ2-2; D may be TRBD2 (5 bases). The V and J ends lost 3 bases and 4 bases respectively, with 12 bases between them. CDR3 size: 15 residues. Germline lookup yields CDR1 SGHAT and CDR2 FQNNGV. CDR3 sequence reads: CASSFLNGVTGELFF. The CDR3 bases are TGTGCCAGCAGCTTCCTTAACGGGGTCACCGGGGAGCTGTTTTTT. Full variable domain (rest looked up from reference TRBV11-2 and TRBJ2-2): EAGVAQSPRYKIIEKRQSVAFWCNPISGHATLYWYQQILGQGPKLLIQFQNNGVVDDSQLPKDRFSAERLKGVDSTLKIQPAKLEDSAVYLCASSFLNGVTGELFFGEGSRLTVL.

The chain has TRBV4-1 and TRBJ1-2, with D maybe TRBD1 (5 bases). Germline-derived CDR1 and CDR2 are MGHRA and YSYEKL. CDR3 length: 16 residues. Trimming removed 1 base at V and 8 bases at J, with 20 bases between. The CDR3 coding sequence is TGCGCCAGCAGCCAAGGACCGGGACCCTACTCGGGAGGCTACACCTTC. Residues: CASSQGPGPYSGGYTF.

J is TRBJ1-1 and V is TRBV5-4, with 7 bases aligning to TRBD1. The CDR3 covers 13 residues. Germline CDR1 is SGHNT and CDR2 is YYREEE (reference sequence). The V segment lost 6 bases and the J segment 4 bases; nucleotides outside the gene matches: 6. Written as DNA, the CDR3 is TGTGCCAGCACCGACAGGGTGAGCACTGAAGCTTTCTTT. Amino acid sequence: CASTDRVSTEAFF.

The chain links TRBV7-9 to TRBJ2-2; the D is unclear. This CDR3 has 13 amino acids. V gave up 3 bases and J gave up 4 bases, with 6 bases separating them. The V gene's germline CDR1 is SEHNR and CDR2 FQNEAQ (reference sequence). CDR3 sequence (DNA): TGTGCCAGCAGCTTTTATGTCACCGGGGAGCTGTTTTTT. Residues: CASSFYVTGELFF.

As for this clone: The same CDR3 can be traced to other DNA sequences in this sample. V usage is TRBV7-9 and J usage is TRBJ2-7, with 8 bases fitting TRBD2. Germline values: CDR1 SEHNR, CDR2 FQNEAQ (reference sequence). This CDR3 is built from 15 residues. Losses at the gene ends were 2 bases for V and 6 bases for J; bases not matched to a gene: 9. The CDR3 DNA follows: TGTGCCAGCAGCTTAAGGGGACGGGGGGGCGGCGAGCAGTACTTC. This codes for CASSLRGRGGGEQYF.

This clone was recorded a few times. V is TRBV6-5 and J is TRBJ1-1; D is undetermined. Germline V gene data show CDR1 as MNHEY and CDR2 as SVGAGI. V lost 6 bases and J lost 2, with 13 bases in between. The CDR3 extends over 14 amino acids. CDR3: CASRRGSINTEAFF. CDR3 sequence (DNA): TGTGCCAGCAGAAGAGGGTCGATCAACACTGAAGCTTTCTTT.

The V call is TRBV10-2, the J call TRBJ2-2; D remains unclear. Germline CDR1 reads WSHSY; CDR2 reads SAAADI. The CDR3 extends over 12 amino acids. Trimming took 8 bases from V and 0 from J, leaving 4 bases between them. The CDR3 nucleotides read TGCGCCAGCGGGGCGAACACCGGGGAGCTGTTTTTT. It yields the protein CASGANTGELFF.

The J gene is TRBJ1-2, the V gene TRBV4-3; 7 bases map to TRBD1. The CDR3 runs to 16 residues. The V gene end was trimmed by 0 bases and the J gene end by 3 bases; junction bases not matched to a gene: 7. Germline V lookup: CDR1 LGHNA, CDR2 YSLEER. The CDR3 spells CASSQELGQVHYGYTF. Here the CDR3 DNA reads TGCGCCAGCAGCCAAGAGTTAGGACAGGTTCACTATGGCTACACCTTC.

The rearrangement joins TRBV6-6 to TRBJ1-2; D might be TRBD1 (6 bases). V was shortened by 7 bases and J by 2 bases, with 11 bases between the two germline ends. The CDR3 loop spans 13 amino acids. CDR1 MNHNY and CDR2 SVGAGI come from the germline V gene (reference sequence). CDR3 DNA sequence: TGTGCCAGCAAAATAACAGGGAACTATGGCTACACCTTC. Translation gives CASKITGNYGYTF.

The chain employs TRBV11-3 and TRBJ2-1; D unclear. Germline CDR1 and CDR2: SGHNT and YENEEA. CDR3 length: 13 amino acids. The ends were cut back, 0 bases at V and 2 bases at J, with 2 bases in the middle. Here the CDR3 DNA reads TGTGCCAGCAGCTTAGACACCTACAATGAGCAGTTCTTC. The encoded protein is CASSLDTYNEQFF. Filled out from reference TRBV11-3 and TRBJ2-1, the complete variable domain reads EAGVVQSPRYKIIEKKQPVAFWCNPISGHNTLYWYLQNLGQGPELLIRYENEEAVDDSQLPKDRFSAERLKGVDSTLKIQPAELGDSAVYLCASSLDTYNEQFFGPGTRLTVL.

This clone was detected once. The chain employs TRBV5-4 and TRBJ2-7, with D tentatively TRBD1 or TRBD2 (5 bases each). Germline values: CDR1 SGHNT, CDR2 YYREEE (reference sequence). Trimming took off 5 bases at V and 0 bases at J, with 15 bases between the two ends. This CDR3 is 15 amino acids long. CDR3 in amino acids: CASSSGAESSYEQYF. CDR3 sequence (DNA): TGTGCCAGCAGTTCCGGGGCCGAAAGCTCCTACGAGCAGTACTTC.

V gene TRBV4-3 combines with J gene TRBJ2-7, with TRBD1 as a possible D gene (5 bases). This CDR3 is built from 15 residues. V was trimmed by 0 bases and J by 2 bases, leaving 11 bases between them. The germline V gene has CDR1 LGHNA and CDR2 YSLEER. The CDR3 region has the DNA TGCGCCAGCAGCCAAGATCCTCAGGGCCCCTACGAGCAGTACTTC. This translates into CASSQDPQGPYEQYF.

The chain employs TRBV7-9 and TRBJ1-5, with D tentatively TRBD1 (6 bases). CDR3 length equals 18 residues. V gave up 5 bases and J gave up 0 bases, with 20 bases separating them. CDR1 is SEHNR, CDR2 FQNEAQ, per germline (reference sequence). The CDR3 nucleotides read TGTGCCAGCAGCCCTGGACAGAATGGGCCTTATAGCAATCAGCCCCAGCATTTT. Translation gives CASSPGQNGPYSNQPQHF.

This clone was found once. This chain connects TRBV7-9 to TRBJ1-3; D ambiguous. Germline loops: CDR1 SEHNR, CDR2 FQNEAQ (reference sequence). This CDR3 region has 15 residues. V lost 1 base and J lost 0, with 7 bases in between. The CDR3 loop is CASSLGLSSGNTIYF. CDR3 bases: TGTGCCAGCAGCTTAGGTCTGAGCTCTGGAAACACCATATATTTT.

In its sample, this clone was seen a few times. J is TRBJ1-1 and V is TRBV7-8, with 7 bases lining up with TRBD1. V shed 3 bases, J shed 0 bases, and the junction held 7 bases outside the gene matches. CDR1 is SGHVS and CDR2 is FQNEAQ in the germline V gene. The CDR3 is 16 amino acids. CDR3: CASSFIPGQVNTEAFF. The CDR3 DNA follows: TGTGCCAGCAGCTTTATCCCTGGACAGGTGAACACTGAAGCTTTCTTT.

J is TRBJ1-1 and V is TRBV7-2; 7 bases are a match to TRBD1. The V and J ends lost 3 bases and 3 bases, in that order; junction bases with no gene match: 10. This CDR3 comprises 16 residues. From germline, CDR1 is SGHTA and CDR2 FQGNSA. The CDR3 loop is CASSLVPDRKDTEAFF. The CDR3 DNA reads TGTGCCAGCAGCTTGGTACCGGACAGGAAAGACACTGAAGCTTTCTTT.

This clone was detected only a few times. The chain has TRBV9 and TRBJ1-6, with no clear D. Trimming removed 3 bases from V and 10 bases from J, with 14 bases in between. The CDR3 totals 14 residues. Germline V gene sequence: CDR1 SGDLS, CDR2 YYNGEE. CDR3 nucleotide sequence: TGTGCCAGCAGCGCCCGCGGGGTTGGCTCACCCCTCCACTTT. Its translation: CASSARGVGSPLHF.

The chain recombines TRBV19 with TRBJ2-7; D remains unclear. The CDR3 runs 15 residues. Germline V gene data show CDR1 as LNHDA and CDR2 as SQIVND (reference sequence). The V end lost 4 bases, the J end lost 2 bases, and 15 bases lay between the germline ends. CDR3 protein: CASSKVEGLTYEQYF. The CDR3 region has the DNA TGTGCCAGTAGTAAGGTCGAAGGGTTAACCTACGAGCAGTACTTC. Variable domain in full (rest from reference TRBV19 and TRBJ2-7): DGGITQSPKYLFRKEGQNVTLSCEQNLNHDAMYWYRQDPGQGLRLIYYSQIVNDFQKGDIAEGYSVSREKKESFPLTVTSAQKNPTAFYLCASSKVEGLTYEQYFGPGTRLTVT.

The chain recombines TRBV6-5 with TRBJ2-2, with D uncertain. V was clipped by 2 bases and J by 4 bases, with 11 bases between them. The CDR3 has 15 amino acids. Germline V gene sequence: CDR1 MNHEY, CDR2 SVGAGI. The CDR3 loop reads CASSYGIRTTGELFF. CDR3 in DNA: TGTGCCAGCAGTTACGGAATAAGAACCACCGGGGAGCTGTTTTTT.